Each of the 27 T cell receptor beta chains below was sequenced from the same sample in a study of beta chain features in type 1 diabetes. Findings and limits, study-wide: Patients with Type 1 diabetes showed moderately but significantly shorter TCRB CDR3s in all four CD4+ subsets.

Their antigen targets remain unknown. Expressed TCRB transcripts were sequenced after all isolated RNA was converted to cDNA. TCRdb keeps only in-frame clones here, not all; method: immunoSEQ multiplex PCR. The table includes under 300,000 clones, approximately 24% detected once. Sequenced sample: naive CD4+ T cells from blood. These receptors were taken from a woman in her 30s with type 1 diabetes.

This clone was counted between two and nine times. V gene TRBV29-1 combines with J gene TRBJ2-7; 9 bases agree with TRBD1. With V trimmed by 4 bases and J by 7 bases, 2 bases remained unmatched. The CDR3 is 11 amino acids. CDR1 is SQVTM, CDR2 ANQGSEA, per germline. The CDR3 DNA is TGCAGCGTTGGACAGGGGGAAGAGCAGTACTTC. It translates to CSVGQGEEQYF.

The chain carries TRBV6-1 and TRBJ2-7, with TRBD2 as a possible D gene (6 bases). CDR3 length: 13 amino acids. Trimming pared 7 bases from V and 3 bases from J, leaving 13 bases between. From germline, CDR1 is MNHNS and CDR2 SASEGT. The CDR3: CASTRLANYEQYF. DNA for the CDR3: TGTGCCAGCACCCGGCTAGCGAACTACGAGCAGTACTTC.

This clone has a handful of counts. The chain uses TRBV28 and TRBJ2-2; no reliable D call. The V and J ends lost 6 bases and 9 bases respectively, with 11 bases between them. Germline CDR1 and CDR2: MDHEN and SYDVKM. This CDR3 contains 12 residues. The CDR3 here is CASSELYRELFF. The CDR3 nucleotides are TGTGCCAGCAGCGAACTCTACCGGGAGCTGTTTTTT.

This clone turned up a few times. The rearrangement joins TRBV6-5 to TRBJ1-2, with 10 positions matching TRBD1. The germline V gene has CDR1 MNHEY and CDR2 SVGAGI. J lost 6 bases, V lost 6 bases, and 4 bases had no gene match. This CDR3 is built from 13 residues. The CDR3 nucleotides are TGTGCCAGCAGACAAGGGACAGGGGATGGCTACACCTTC. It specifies CASRQGTGDGYTF.

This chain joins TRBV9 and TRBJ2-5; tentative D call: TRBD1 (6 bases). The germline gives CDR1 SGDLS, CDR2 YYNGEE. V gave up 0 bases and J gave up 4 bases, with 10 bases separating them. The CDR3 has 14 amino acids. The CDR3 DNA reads TGTGCCAGCAGCGTAGTGGGGGCCTCAGAGACCCAGTACTTC. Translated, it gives CASSVVGASETQYF.

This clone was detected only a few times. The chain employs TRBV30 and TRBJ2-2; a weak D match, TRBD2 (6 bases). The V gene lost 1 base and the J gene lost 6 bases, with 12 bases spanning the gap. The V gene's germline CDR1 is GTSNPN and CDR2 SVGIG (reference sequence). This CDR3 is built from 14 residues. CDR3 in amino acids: CAWSAQRAAGELFF. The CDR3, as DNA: TGTGCCTGGAGTGCACAGCGGGCGGCCGGGGAGCTGTTTTTT.

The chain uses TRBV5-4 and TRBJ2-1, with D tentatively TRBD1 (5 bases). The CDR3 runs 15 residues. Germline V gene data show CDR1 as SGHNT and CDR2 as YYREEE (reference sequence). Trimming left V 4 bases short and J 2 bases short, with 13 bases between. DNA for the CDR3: TGTGCCAGCAGCGCTGCCACAGGTCCCTACAATGAGCAGTTCTTC. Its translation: CASSAATGPYNEQFF.

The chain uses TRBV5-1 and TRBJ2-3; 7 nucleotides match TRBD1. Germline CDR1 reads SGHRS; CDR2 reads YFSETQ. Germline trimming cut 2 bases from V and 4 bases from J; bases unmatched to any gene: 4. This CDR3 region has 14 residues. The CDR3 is CASSLQGHPDTQYF. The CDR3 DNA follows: TGCGCCAGCAGCTTACAGGGGCACCCAGATACGCAGTATTTT.

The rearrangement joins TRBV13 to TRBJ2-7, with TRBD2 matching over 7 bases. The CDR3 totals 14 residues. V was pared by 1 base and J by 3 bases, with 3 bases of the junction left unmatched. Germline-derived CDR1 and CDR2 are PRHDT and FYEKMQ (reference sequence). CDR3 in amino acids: CASSLARTSYEQYF. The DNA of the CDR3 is TGTGCCAGCAGCTTAGCCCGGACTAGCTACGAGCAGTACTTC.

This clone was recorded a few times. In DNA form, the CDR3 reads TGTGCCAGCAGCGTAGCTCCGGCAGGGCGGGGGAGCTACAATGAGCAGTTCTTC. This translates into CASSVAPAGRGSYNEQFF. This chain connects TRBV9 to TRBJ2-1; 7 bases are shared with TRBD2. Germline V gene data show CDR1 as SGDLS and CDR2 as YYNGEE. The ends lost 0 bases at V and 3 bases at J; junction bases unmatched: 12. The CDR3 spans 18 residues. Combining the CDR3 with reference TRBV9 and TRBJ2-1 gives the whole variable domain DSGVTQTPKHLITATGQRVTLRCSPRSGDLSVYWYQQSLDQGLQFLIQYYNGEERAKGNILERFSAQQFPDLHSELNLSSLELGDSALYFCASSVAPAGRGSYNEQFFGPGTRLTVL.

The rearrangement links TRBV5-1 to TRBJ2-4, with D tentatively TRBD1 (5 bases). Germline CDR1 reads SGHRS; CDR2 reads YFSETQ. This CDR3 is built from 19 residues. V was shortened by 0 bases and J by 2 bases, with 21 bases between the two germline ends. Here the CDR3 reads CASSLDRQGTRVPKNIQYF. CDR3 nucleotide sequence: TGCGCCAGCAGCTTGGACCGGCAGGGAACAAGGGTCCCCAAAAACATTCAGTACTTC. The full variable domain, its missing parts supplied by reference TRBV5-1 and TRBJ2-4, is KAGVTQTPRYLIKTRGQQVTLSCSPISGHRSVSWYQQTPGQGLQFLFEYFSETQRNKGNFPGRFSGRQFSNSRSEMNVSTLELGDSALYLCASSLDRQGTRVPKNIQYFGAGTRLSVL.

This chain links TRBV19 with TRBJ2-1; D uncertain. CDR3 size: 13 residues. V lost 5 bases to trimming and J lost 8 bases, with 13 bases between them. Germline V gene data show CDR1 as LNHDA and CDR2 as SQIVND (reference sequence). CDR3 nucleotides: TGTGCCAGTAGTGTGCCTGAGCGCCATGAGCAGTTCTTC. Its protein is CASSVPERHEQFF.

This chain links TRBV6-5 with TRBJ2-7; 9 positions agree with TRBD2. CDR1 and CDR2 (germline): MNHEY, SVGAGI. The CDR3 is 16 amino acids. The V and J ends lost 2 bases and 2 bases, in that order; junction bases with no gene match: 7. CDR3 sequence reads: CASSYAFGTSTYEQYF. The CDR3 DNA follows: TGTGCCAGCAGTTACGCGTTCGGGACTAGCACCTACGAGCAGTACTTC.

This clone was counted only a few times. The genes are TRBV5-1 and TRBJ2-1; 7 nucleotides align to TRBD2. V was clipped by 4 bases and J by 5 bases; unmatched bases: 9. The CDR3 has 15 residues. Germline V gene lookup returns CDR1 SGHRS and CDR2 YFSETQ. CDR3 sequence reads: CASSVGGSGNNEQFF. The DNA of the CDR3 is TGCGCCAGCAGCGTCGGCGGGAGTGGCAACAATGAGCAGTTCTTC. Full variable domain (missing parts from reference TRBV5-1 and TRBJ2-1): KAGVTQTPRYLIKTRGQQVTLSCSPISGHRSVSWYQQTPGQGLQFLFEYFSETQRNKGNFPGRFSGRQFSNSRSEMNVSTLELGDSALYLCASSVGGSGNNEQFFGPGTRLTVL.

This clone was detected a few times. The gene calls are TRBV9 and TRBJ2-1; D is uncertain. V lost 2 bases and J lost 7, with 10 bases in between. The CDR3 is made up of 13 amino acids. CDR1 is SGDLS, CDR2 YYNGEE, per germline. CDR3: CASSVADWNEQFF. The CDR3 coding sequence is TGTGCCAGCAGCGTGGCAGACTGGAATGAGCAGTTCTTC.

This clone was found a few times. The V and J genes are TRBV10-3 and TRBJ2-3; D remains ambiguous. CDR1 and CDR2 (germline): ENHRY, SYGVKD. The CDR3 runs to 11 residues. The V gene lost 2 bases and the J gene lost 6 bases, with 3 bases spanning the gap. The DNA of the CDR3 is TGTGCCATCAGTGAGACTGATACGCAGTATTTT. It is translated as CAISETDTQYF.

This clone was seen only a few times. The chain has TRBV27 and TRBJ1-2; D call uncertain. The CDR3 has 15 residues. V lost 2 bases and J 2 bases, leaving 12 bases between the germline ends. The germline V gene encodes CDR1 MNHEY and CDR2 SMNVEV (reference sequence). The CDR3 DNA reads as TGTGCCAGCAGTTTAGGCGGAGGATTCAACTATGGCTACACCTTC. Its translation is CASSLGGGFNYGYTF.

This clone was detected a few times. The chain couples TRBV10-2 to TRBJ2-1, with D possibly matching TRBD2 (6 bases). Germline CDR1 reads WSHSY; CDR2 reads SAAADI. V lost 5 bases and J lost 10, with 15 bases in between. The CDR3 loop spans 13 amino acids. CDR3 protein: CASSFTGRREQFF. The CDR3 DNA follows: TGCGCCAGCAGTTTCACCGGGAGAAGGGAGCAGTTCTTC.

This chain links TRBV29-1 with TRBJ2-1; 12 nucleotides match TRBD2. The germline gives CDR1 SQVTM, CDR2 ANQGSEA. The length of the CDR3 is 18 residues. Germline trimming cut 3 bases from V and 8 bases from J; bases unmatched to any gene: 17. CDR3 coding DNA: TGCAGCGTTGACGGACTAGCGGGAAGAACACACGGGCTGGATGAGCAGTTCTTC. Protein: CSVDGLAGRTHGLDEQFF.

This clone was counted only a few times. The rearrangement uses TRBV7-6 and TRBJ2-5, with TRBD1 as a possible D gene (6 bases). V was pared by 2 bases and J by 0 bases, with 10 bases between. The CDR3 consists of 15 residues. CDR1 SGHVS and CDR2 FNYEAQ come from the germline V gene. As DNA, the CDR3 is TGTGCCAGCAGCTTATACACAGGGAACCAAGAGACCCAGTACTTC. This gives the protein CASSLYTGNQETQYF.

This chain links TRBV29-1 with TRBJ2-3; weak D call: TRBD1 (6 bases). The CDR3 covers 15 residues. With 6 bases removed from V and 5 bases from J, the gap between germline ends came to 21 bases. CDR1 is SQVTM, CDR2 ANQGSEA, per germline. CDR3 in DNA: TGCAGCGTCGTTCGTCTGGCAGGGGTTTTAGATACGCAGTATTTT. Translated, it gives CSVVRLAGVLDTQYF.

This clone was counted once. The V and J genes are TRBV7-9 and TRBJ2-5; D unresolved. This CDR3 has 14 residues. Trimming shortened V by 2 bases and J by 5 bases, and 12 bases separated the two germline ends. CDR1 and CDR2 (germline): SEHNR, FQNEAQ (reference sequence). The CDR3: CASSLTRNLETQYF. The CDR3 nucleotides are TGTGCCAGCAGCTTAACCAGGAATTTGGAGACCCAGTACTTC.

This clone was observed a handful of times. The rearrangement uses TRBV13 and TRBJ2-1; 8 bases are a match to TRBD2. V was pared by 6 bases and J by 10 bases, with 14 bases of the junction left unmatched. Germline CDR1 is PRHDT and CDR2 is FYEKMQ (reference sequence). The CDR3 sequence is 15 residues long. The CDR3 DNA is TGTGCCAGCAGACAGACTAGCGAATATTTCAACGAGCAGTTCTTC. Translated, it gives CASRQTSEYFNEQFF.

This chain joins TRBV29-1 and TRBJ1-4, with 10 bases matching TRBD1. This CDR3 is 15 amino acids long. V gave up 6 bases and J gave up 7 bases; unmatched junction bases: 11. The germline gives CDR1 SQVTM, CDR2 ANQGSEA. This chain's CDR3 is CSVETTGGWGEKLFF. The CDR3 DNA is TGCAGCGTCGAAACGACAGGGGGCTGGGGTGAAAAACTGTTTTTT. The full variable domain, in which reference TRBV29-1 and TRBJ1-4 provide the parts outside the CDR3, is SAVISQKPSRDICQRGTSLTIQCQVDSQVTMMFWYRQQPGQSLTLIATANQGSEATYESGFVIDKFPISRPNLTFSTLTVSNMSPEDSSIYLCSVETTGGWGEKLFFGSGTQLSVL.

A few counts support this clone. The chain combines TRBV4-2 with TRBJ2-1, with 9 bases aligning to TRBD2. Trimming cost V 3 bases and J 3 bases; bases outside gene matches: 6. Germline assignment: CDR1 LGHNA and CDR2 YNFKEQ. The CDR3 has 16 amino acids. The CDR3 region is CASSQVSSGIYNEQFF. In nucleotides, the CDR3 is TGTGCCAGCAGCCAGGTTTCTAGCGGGATCTACAATGAGCAGTTCTTC.

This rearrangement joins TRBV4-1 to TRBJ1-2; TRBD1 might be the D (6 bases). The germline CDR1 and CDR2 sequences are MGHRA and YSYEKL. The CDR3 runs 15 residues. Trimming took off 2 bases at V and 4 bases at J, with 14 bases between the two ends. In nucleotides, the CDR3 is TGCGCCAGCAGCCAACTTAGGACAGAGGGCTATGGCTACACCTTC. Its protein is CASSQLRTEGYGYTF.

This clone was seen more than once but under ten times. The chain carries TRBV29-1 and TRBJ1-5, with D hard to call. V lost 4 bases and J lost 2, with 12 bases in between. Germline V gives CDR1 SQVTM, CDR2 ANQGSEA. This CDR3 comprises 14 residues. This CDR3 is CSVAGLEGNQPQHF. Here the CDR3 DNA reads TGCAGCGTTGCCGGGTTGGAAGGCAATCAGCCCCAGCATTTT.